These 30 T cell receptor beta chains originate from one sample sequenced in a study of blood T cell repertoires in COVID-19. Method: immunoSEQ multiplex PCR; TCRdb's copy keeps in-frame clones and lacks some. The data show about 310,000 clones, around 87% seen once. Material: peripheral blood. These receptors came from a woman aged 45-59 years who had recovered from COVID-19.

This clone was seen once. The rearrangement links TRBV19 to TRBJ1-1; TRBD1 might be the D (6 bases). The germline gives CDR1 LNHDA, CDR2 SQIVND (reference sequence). This CDR3 has 13 amino acids. The ends were cut back, 3 bases at V and 7 bases at J, with 12 bases in the middle. The CDR3 here is CASSMGQGIEAFF. CDR3 nucleotides: TGTGCCAGTAGTATGGGTCAGGGGATTGAAGCTTTCTTT.

This clone was detected only once. The gene calls are TRBV5-1 and TRBJ2-4, with 8 bases that match TRBD2. Trimming cost V 4 bases and J 4 bases; bases outside gene matches: 4. CDR3 length: 14 amino acids. Germline values: CDR1 SGHRS, CDR2 YFSETQ. The DNA for the CDR3 is TGCGCCAGCAGCGATAGCGGGATGAAAAACATTCAGTACTTC. The encoded protein is CASSDSGMKNIQYF.

The rearrangement joins TRBV7-8 to TRBJ2-7; 7 nucleotides agree with TRBD1. The CDR3 runs 14 residues. V trimming: 5 bases; J trimming: 3 bases; junction bases outside the gene matches: 7. Germline-derived CDR1 and CDR2 are SGHVS and FQNEAQ. The CDR3 DNA sequence: TGTGCCAGCAGCGCCGGGACAGTAGTCTACGAGCAGTACTTC. Translation: CASSAGTVVYEQYF.

V gene TRBV11-3 combines with J gene TRBJ2-5, with D maybe TRBD1 (6 bases). Per germline, CDR1 SGHNT and CDR2 YENEEA. The CDR3 length is 12 residues. The CDR3 spells CSRTVRQETQYF. In DNA form, the CDR3 reads TGTTCGAGGACAGTCCGCCAAGAGACCCAGTACTTC. Full variable domain (missing parts from reference TRBV11-3 and TRBJ2-5): EAGVVQSPRYKIIEKKQPVAFWCNPISGHNTLYWYLQNLGQGPELLIRYENEEAVDDSQLPKDRFSAERLKGVDSTLKIQPAELGDSAVYLCSRTVRQETQYFGPGTRLLVL.

This clone was seen more than once but under ten times. The rearrangement joins TRBV19 to TRBJ1-6, with D maybe TRBD1 (6 bases). CDR1 and CDR2 from the germline V gene are LNHDA and SQIVND (reference sequence). Trimming took 6 bases from V and 9 from J, leaving 15 bases between them. The CDR3 totals 14 residues. In nucleotides, the CDR3 is TGTGCCAGTAGACCGAGTCGGGACACTTCACCCCTCCACTTT. Amino acid sequence: CASRPSRDTSPLHF.

This clone showed up just a few times. The chain carries TRBV6-5 and TRBJ1-6; TRBD1 matches at 8 bases. The junction had 8 bases not matched to a gene; V was cut back by 2 bases and J by 8 bases. The germline CDR1 and CDR2 sequences are MNHEY and SVGAGI. CDR3 length equals 16 residues. The CDR3 region has the DNA TGTGCCAGCAGTTACGGCCCGACAGGGGTTGATTCACCCCTCCACTTT. This codes for CASSYGPTGVDSPLHF.

This clone appeared a single time. This chain joins TRBV24-1 and TRBJ2-1; TRBD2 aligns across 7 bases. Germline values: CDR1 KGHDR, CDR2 SFDVKD. This CDR3 region has 15 residues. With 5 bases clipped from V and 7 bases from J, the junction kept 10 bases outside the gene matches. The chain's CDR3 is CATSVASGRRNEQFF. The CDR3 DNA reads TGTGCCACCAGTGTTGCTAGCGGACGCAGGAATGAGCAGTTCTTC.

CDR3 sequence (DNA): TGTGCCAGCAGCCCGACTAGCGGGGGTGAGACCCAGTACTTC. It encodes CASSPTSGGETQYF. The J gene is TRBJ2-5, the V gene TRBV27; 12 bases are a match to TRBD2. Per the germline V gene, CDR1 is MNHEY and CDR2 is SMNVEV (reference sequence). J lost 5 bases, V lost 6 bases, and 4 bases had no gene match. The CDR3 is 14 amino acids.

The J gene is TRBJ2-2, the V gene TRBV24-1; 8 bases map to TRBD2. Per the germline V gene, CDR1 is KGHDR and CDR2 is SFDVKD. V lost 2 bases to trimming and J lost 0 bases; unmatched junction nucleotides: 7. The CDR3 runs 18 residues. The CDR3 DNA is TGTGCCACCAGTGATTCCCTTGGACTAGCAGCGAACACCGGGGAGCTGTTTTTT. This translates into CATSDSLGLAANTGELFF.

The chain recombines TRBV12-1 with TRBJ1-4; the table names TRBD1, a call not compared with the DNA. TRBV12-1 is a listed pseudogene. This CDR3 comprises 14 residues. The CDR3 loop is CASSNLRVLEKLFF. DNA of the CDR3: TGTGCCAGCAGCAATCTCAGGGTTCTAGAAAAACTGTTTTTT.

The V gene is TRBV4-3, the J gene TRBJ1-1; TRBD1 matches 8 bases. V dropped 1 base and J dropped 10; count of bases not matched to a gene: 5. The CDR3 loop spans 13 amino acids. CDR1 LGHNA and CDR2 YSLEER come from the germline V gene. The DNA for the CDR3 is TGCGCCAGCAGCCAAGGGTTACAGGGGGGAGCTTTCTTT. The encoded protein is CASSQGLQGGAFF.

This sequence joins TRBV7-2 and TRBJ1-1, with 12 nucleotides matching TRBD1. The germline gives CDR1 SGHTA, CDR2 FQGNSA. The CDR3 is made up of 16 amino acids. V was clipped by 3 bases and J by 5 bases; unmatched bases: 7. This chain's CDR3 is CASSFGTGGAGTEAFF. The CDR3 bases are TGTGCCAGCAGCTTCGGGACAGGGGGCGCGGGAACTGAAGCTTTCTTT.

V is TRBV3-1 (or the pseudogene TRBV3-2) and J is TRBJ2-7, with 12 bases fitting TRBD1. The CDR3 is 18 residues long. V dropped 0 bases and J dropped 3; count of bases not matched to a gene: 9. CDR1 and CDR2 (germline): LGHDT, YNNKEL (reference sequence). The CDR3 loop is CASSQELFGTGGLYEQYF. The CDR3 coding sequence is TGTGCCAGCAGCCAAGAATTGTTCGGGACAGGGGGCCTCTACGAGCAGTACTTC.

The rearrangement links TRBV28 to TRBJ2-5; 8 bases align to TRBD2. The V gene end was trimmed by 7 bases and the J gene end by 1 base; junction bases not matched to a gene: 8. Germline loops: CDR1 MDHEN, CDR2 SYDVKM. CDR3 length: 15 residues. The CDR3 DNA follows: TGTGCCAGCACCGTAACTAGCGGCTCCCAAGAGACCCAGTACTTC. This translates into CASTVTSGSQETQYF.

On this clone itself: The same CDR3 is also encoded by other DNA sequences in this sample. This rearrangement joins TRBV20-1 to TRBJ2-7; 7 nucleotides line up with TRBD1. Germline CDR1 and CDR2: DFQATT and SNEGSKA (reference sequence). CDR3 length equals 11 residues. V shed 4 bases, J shed 6 bases, and the junction held 3 bases outside the gene matches. CDR3 sequence reads: CSAKQGSEQYF. CDR3 bases: TGCAGTGCTAAACAGGGGTCCGAGCAGTACTTC.

The chain is built from TRBV6-5 and TRBJ1-5; possible D gene TRBD1, 5 bases. Looked up from germline, CDR1 is MNHEY and CDR2 is SVGAGI. This CDR3 has 14 residues. Trimming cost V 6 bases and J 0 bases, with 9 bases left between them. CDR3 bases: TGTGCCAGCAGGACAGAGTATAGCAATCAGCCCCAGCATTTT. Its protein product is CASRTEYSNQPQHF.

V usage is TRBV4-1 and J usage is TRBJ2-7; no definite D call. Trimming pared 1 base from V and 0 bases from J, leaving 10 bases between. This CDR3 spans 15 amino acids. CDR1 and CDR2 (germline): MGHRA, YSYEKL. CDR3 loop: CASSQGQLSSYEQYF. CDR3 DNA sequence: TGCGCCAGCAGCCAAGGTCAACTGAGCTCCTACGAGCAGTACTTC.

The rearrangement uses TRBV7-6 and TRBJ1-5; D gene unclear. This CDR3 comprises 14 residues. Germline V gene lookup returns CDR1 SGHVS and CDR2 FNYEAQ. The V end was cut by 1 base, the J end by 3 bases, with 7 bases between. CDR3 bases: TGTGCCAGCAGCTTAGGAGGGATCAATCAGCCCCAGCATTTT. Translated: CASSLGGINQPQHF.

This clone came up once. The V call is TRBV9, the J call TRBJ2-2; 10 nucleotides agree with TRBD1. Germline-derived CDR1 and CDR2 are SGDLS and YYNGEE. J was trimmed by 7 bases and V by 4 bases; bases with no gene match: 1. The CDR3 covers 13 residues. The CDR3 bases are TGTGCCAGCAGCTGGGACAGGGGCGGGGAGCTGTTTTTT. It specifies CASSWDRGGELFF.

In its sample, this clone was seen a few times. The CDR3 region is CSVSGTTGQPQHF. The CDR3 DNA follows: TGCAGCGTGTCCGGGACTACGGGGCAGCCCCAGCATTTT. The chain joins TRBV29-1 to TRBJ1-5; TRBD1 is a possible D gene (5 bases). The CDR3 contains 13 residues. V was cut by 6 bases and J by 7 bases, with 16 bases left in between. The germline gives CDR1 SQVTM, CDR2 ANQGSEA.

V gene TRBV6-4 combines with J gene TRBJ1-5; the D is unclear. V lost 4 bases to trimming and J lost 7 bases, with 14 bases between them. CDR3 length: 14 amino acids. Germline lookup yields CDR1 MRHNA and CDR2 SNTAGT. The CDR3 nucleotides are TGTGCCAGCAGTGCAGAAATCGGAGGGCAGCCCCAGCATTTT. The encoded protein is CASSAEIGGQPQHF.

V is TRBV5-1 and J is TRBJ2-7; 10 positions match TRBD2. CDR3 length equals 14 residues. Germline V CDR1 and CDR2: SGHRS, YFSETQ. V was clipped by 4 bases and J by 3 bases; unmatched bases: 4. The CDR3 spells CASSPGLAVYEQYF. The CDR3 DNA follows: TGCGCCAGCAGCCCCGGACTAGCGGTCTACGAGCAGTACTTC.

The chain combines TRBV7-9 with TRBJ1-4; D is undetermined. Germline V gene sequence: CDR1 SEHNR, CDR2 FQNEAQ (reference sequence). The CDR3 runs to 17 residues. Trimming pared 5 bases from V and 0 bases from J, leaving 16 bases between. This CDR3 reads CASSRLMGPATNEKLFF. CDR3 DNA sequence: TGTGCCAGCAGCCGACTTATGGGTCCGGCAACTAATGAAAAACTGTTTTTT.

The V gene is TRBV5-1, the J gene TRBJ2-7, with D possibly matching TRBD1 (8 bases). The CDR3 spans 14 residues. V dropped 4 bases and J dropped 2 bases, with 13 bases sitting between them. The germline V gene has CDR1 SGHRS and CDR2 YFSETQ. The chain's CDR3 is CASSGTGGAYEQYF. CDR3 bases: TGCGCCAGCAGCGGAACAGGGGGGGCCTACGAGCAGTACTTC.

The rearrangement uses TRBV30 and TRBJ2-7; TRBD1 aligns across 8 bases. Per germline, CDR1 GTSNPN and CDR2 SVGIG (reference sequence). This CDR3 region has 13 residues. Germline trimming cut 1 base from V and 8 bases from J; bases unmatched to any gene: 7. CDR3 DNA sequence: TGTGCCTGGAGTGACTCAGGGGGCACTAAGCAGTACTTC. Its protein is CAWSDSGGTKQYF.

The gene calls are TRBV2 and TRBJ2-3, with 9 positions matching TRBD2. The trim removed 7 bases at V and 4 bases at J, leaving 12 bases unmatched. CDR3 size: 16 residues. CDR1 and CDR2 from the germline V gene are SNHLY and FYNNEI. CDR3 protein: CASKRTSGTSSDTQYF. CDR3 nucleotides: TGTGCCAGCAAACGGACGTCCGGGACTAGCTCAGATACGCAGTATTTT.

The chain has TRBV5-5 and TRBJ1-6, with 7 nucleotides matching TRBD1. CDR3 size: 19 residues. Trimming removed 4 bases from V and 7 bases from J; junction bases left unmatched: 20. Germline values: CDR1 SGHKS, CDR2 YYEKEE (reference sequence). CDR3 bases: TGTGCCAGCAGCCCGTCCCGGGACAGATCGATTGGACGCAATTCACCCCTCCACTTT. It is translated as CASSPSRDRSIGRNSPLHF.

V is TRBV21-1 and J is TRBJ1-1; TRBD1, the table's D call, lacks a check against the DNA. TRBV21-1 is a known pseudogene. This CDR3 has 15 amino acids. CDR3 protein: CASSKGYQGAGEAFF. The DNA for the CDR3 is TGTGCCAGCAGCAAAGGGTACCAGGGGGCCGGTGAAGCTTTCTTT.

The chain is built from TRBV6-5 and TRBJ1-1, with D possibly matching TRBD1 (5 bases). Germline CDR1 and CDR2: MNHEY and SVGAGI. This CDR3 is 15 amino acids long. V lost 3 bases and J lost 0, with 11 bases in between. The CDR3 bases are TGTGCCAGCAGTTATTCGGGGGGGTTGAACACTGAAGCTTTCTTT. As protein: CASSYSGGLNTEAFF.

J is TRBJ1-5 and V is TRBV28; D remains unclear. CDR3 length equals 16 residues. The V end was cut by 6 bases, the J end by 4 bases, with 19 bases between. Germline lookup yields CDR1 MDHEN and CDR2 SYDVKM. The CDR3 reads CASRESESGRNQPQHF. CDR3 coding DNA: TGTGCCAGCAGGGAGAGTGAGAGTGGGAGGAATCAGCCCCAGCATTTT. The whole variable domain, filled in from reference TRBV28 and TRBJ1-5, reads DVKVTQSSRYLVKRTGEKVFLECVQDMDHENMFWYRQDPGLGLRLIYFSYDVKMKEKGDIPEGYSVSREKKERFSLILESASTNQTSMYLCASRESESGRNQPQHFGDGTRLSIL.